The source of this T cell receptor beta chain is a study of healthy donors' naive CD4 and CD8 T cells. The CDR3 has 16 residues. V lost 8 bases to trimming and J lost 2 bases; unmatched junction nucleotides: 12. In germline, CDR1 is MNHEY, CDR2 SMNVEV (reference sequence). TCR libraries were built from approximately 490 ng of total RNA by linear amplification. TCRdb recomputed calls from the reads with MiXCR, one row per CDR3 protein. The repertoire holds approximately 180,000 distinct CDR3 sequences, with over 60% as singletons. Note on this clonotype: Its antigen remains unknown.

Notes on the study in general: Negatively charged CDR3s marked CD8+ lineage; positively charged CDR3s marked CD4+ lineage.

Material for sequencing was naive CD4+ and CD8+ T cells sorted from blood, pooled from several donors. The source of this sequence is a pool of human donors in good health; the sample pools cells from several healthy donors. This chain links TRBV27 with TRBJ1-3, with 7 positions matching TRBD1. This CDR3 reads CASGRTGWGAGNTIYF. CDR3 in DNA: TGTGCCAGCGGGAGGACAGGCTGGGGGGCTGGAAACACCATATATTTT.